One and the same sample provided the 7 T cell receptor beta chains below, sequenced in a study of cytotoxic CD8 clonotypes in ibrutinib-treated CLL. Method: immunoSEQ multiplex PCR; TCRdb's copy keeps in-frame clones and lacks some. The profile shows about 310,000 clones, roughly 85% of them singletons. The sequencing here drew on PBMCs, taken before ibrutinib treatment. The receptors originated from a human donor with chronic lymphocytic leukemia.

The rearrangement joins TRBV5-1 to TRBJ2-1; 13 positions agree with TRBD2. Per the germline V gene, CDR1 is SGHRS and CDR2 is YFSETQ. CDR3 length: 16 residues. With 4 bases clipped from V and 4 bases from J, the junction kept 5 bases outside the gene matches. CDR3 sequence: CASSPKLAGGYNEQFF. The CDR3 coding sequence is TGCGCCAGCAGCCCAAAACTAGCGGGAGGGTACAATGAGCAGTTCTTC.

The rearrangement joins TRBV2 to TRBJ1-5; D unclear. The germline CDR1 and CDR2 sequences are SNHLY and FYNNEI. V lost 2 bases to trimming and J lost 8 bases, with 13 bases between them. CDR3 size: 14 residues. This CDR3 reads CASSENSGYEPQHF. CDR3 nucleotides: TGTGCCAGCAGTGAAAACAGCGGTTATGAGCCCCAGCATTTT.

This clone came up a few times. V gene TRBV7-9 combines with J gene TRBJ1-1; D gene unclear. Trimming took off 0 bases at V and 6 bases at J, with 14 bases between the two ends. This CDR3 is 15 amino acids long. Germline values: CDR1 SEHNR, CDR2 FQNEAQ (reference sequence). The CDR3 DNA is TGTGCCAGCAGCTTAGCGGGCTGGTATCACTCTGAAGCTTTCTTT. Translating gives CASSLAGWYHSEAFF.

This clone occurred once. The J gene is TRBJ2-5, the V gene TRBV5-1; weak D call: TRBD2 (6 bases). CDR3 length: 11 amino acids. Germline values: CDR1 SGHRS, CDR2 YFSETQ. V was cut by 8 bases and J by 5 bases, with 10 bases left in between. CDR3 loop: CASTREETQYF. CDR3 in DNA: TGCGCCAGTACCCGGGAGGAGACCCAGTACTTC.

The gene calls are TRBV29-1 and TRBJ2-3, with TRBD2 matching over 11 bases. The germline V gene has CDR1 SQVTM and CDR2 ANQGSEA. The CDR3 length is 14 residues. J gave up 6 bases and V 7 bases, and 9 bases lay outside the gene matches. The CDR3, as DNA: TGCAGCGCCAAACTAGCGGGAGTTTCCGATACGCAGTATTTT. This codes for CSAKLAGVSDTQYF.

This clone was seen a few times. Because the CDR3's place on the DNA is in doubt, the DNA is left out and the CDR3 is given as listed by TCRdb. Other nucleotide sequences in the sample specify the same CDR3. V is TRBV19 and J is TRBJ2-7; the table assigns TRBD2, which was not confirmed against the DNA. Germline V gene data show CDR1 as LNHDA and CDR2 as SQIVND (reference sequence). The CDR3 contains 12 residues when both ends are counted. The CDR3 spells CASTSGSYEQYF.

The rearrangement joins TRBV27 to TRBJ2-7, with 8 nucleotides matching TRBD1. J gave up 6 bases and V 3 bases, and 10 bases lay outside the gene matches. Germline CDR1 and CDR2: MNHEY and SMNVEV (reference sequence). This CDR3 is built from 15 residues. CDR3 loop: CASSFLATGGSEQYF. The CDR3 nucleotides are TGTGCCAGCAGTTTTTTGGCCACAGGGGGTTCCGAGCAGTACTTC.